These 20 T cell receptor beta chains share one sample of origin, sequenced in a study of CD8 T cells in ankylosing spondylitis. TCRdb ran MiXCR on the 5' RACE reads and lists one entry per CDR3 protein. The table has under 85,000 distinct CDR3 sequences, about 5.2% seen once. The sequenced sample was blood, either unsorted or a sorted T cell fraction (not recorded which). Receptors originate from a male donor with ankylosing spondylitis or in good health (not recorded which).

This clonotype was found many times. The chain combines TRBV6-6 with TRBJ1-2; D uncertain. Germline CDR1 reads MNHNY; CDR2 reads SVGAGI (reference sequence). This CDR3 region has 14 residues. V lost 2 bases and J lost 1, with 8 bases in between. The CDR3 sequence: CASSYPVDNYGYTF. DNA for the CDR3: TGTGCCAGCAGTTACCCTGTTGATAACTATGGCTACACCTTC.

In its sample, this clonotype was seen many times. The CDR3 nucleotides are TGTGCCAGCTCACCAGATCTCAGCTCTGGAAACACCATATATTTT. Its protein is CASSPDLSSGNTIYF. The chain carries TRBV18 and TRBJ1-3; D remains ambiguous. Germline CDR1 and CDR2: KGHSH and LQKENI. Trimming took off 2 bases at V and 0 bases at J, with 8 bases between the two ends. This CDR3 has 15 residues.

Many counts were recorded for this clonotype. The chain has TRBV7-2 and TRBJ2-2, with no clear D. CDR1 and CDR2 (germline): SGHTA, FQGNSA. V was cut by 5 bases and J by 1 base, with 8 bases left in between. This CDR3 comprises 14 residues. CDR3 coding DNA: TGTGCCAGCAGCGCATCGGGGAACACCGGGGAGCTGTTTTTT. Its translation is CASSASGNTGELFF.

Only one count was recorded for this clonotype. The V gene is TRBV10-3, the J gene TRBJ2-7; 13 nucleotides match TRBD2. This CDR3 has 16 amino acids. In germline, CDR1 is ENHRY, CDR2 SYGVKD. The V and J ends lost 0 bases and 5 bases, in that order; junction bases with no gene match: 4. The CDR3 sequence: CAISESRLAGGNEQYF. The CDR3 DNA sequence: TGTGCCATCAGTGAGTCGAGACTAGCGGGGGGCAACGAGCAGTACTTC.

This clonotype has ten or more counts. The gene calls are TRBV18 and TRBJ1-1; 7 bases align to TRBD1. V trimming: 3 bases; J trimming: 0 bases; junction bases outside the gene matches: 10. This CDR3 comprises 17 residues. Germline loops: CDR1 KGHSH, CDR2 LQKENI. CDR3 loop: CASSPTGDATLNTEAFF. The CDR3 bases are TGTGCCAGCTCACCCACAGGGGACGCCACTCTGAACACTGAAGCTTTCTTT.

This clonotype was observed at least ten times. The rearrangement links TRBV5-6 to TRBJ2-1; D call uncertain. Trimming took off 1 base at V and 5 bases at J, with 10 bases between the two ends. Germline assignment: CDR1 SGHDT and CDR2 YYEEEE. This CDR3 is 14 amino acids long. CDR3 in DNA: TGTGCCAGCAGCTTGTTTGTCGTTAACAATGAGCAGTTCTTC. Protein: CASSLFVVNNEQFF.

This clonotype was recorded at least ten times. V and J are TRBV6-2 or TRBV6-3 and TRBJ1-1; weak D call: TRBD1 (6 bases). Germline CDR1 and CDR2: MNHEY and SVGEGT. The CDR3 is made up of 12 amino acids. Trimming left V 5 bases short and J 6 bases short, with 10 bases between. CDR3 region: CASSVPGAEAFF. CDR3 nucleotide sequence: TGTGCCAGCAGTGTACCAGGGGCTGAAGCTTTCTTT.

This clonotype was picked up many times. The chain is built from TRBV11-2 and TRBJ2-3; D is tentatively TRBD1 or TRBD2 (6 bases each). This CDR3 contains 16 residues. V gave up 1 base and J gave up 3 bases, with 14 bases separating them. The germline CDR1 and CDR2 sequences are SGHAT and FQNNGV. This chain's CDR3 is CASSLVGGKGTDTQYF. Written as DNA, the CDR3 is TGTGCCAGCAGCTTAGTCGGGGGCAAGGGGACAGATACGCAGTATTTT.

This clonotype was found many times. The chain links TRBV5-1 to TRBJ2-5, with D hard to call. Trimming left V 4 bases short and J 0 bases short, with 19 bases between. This CDR3 has 17 amino acids. Germline V gives CDR1 SGHRS, CDR2 YFSETQ. CDR3 DNA: TGCGCCAGCAGCCCTAAACAGATTACTATATACCAAGAGACCCAGTACTTC. Protein product: CASSPKQITIYQETQYF.

This clonotype was seen at least ten times. The chain uses TRBV20-1 and TRBJ1-1; no clear D gene. Trimming took 3 bases from V and 0 from J, leaving 11 bases between them. CDR3 size: 14 residues. Germline CDR1 DFQATT, CDR2 SNEGSKA (reference sequence). As DNA, the CDR3 is TGCAGTGCTAGCCGGGCCTTTTTGAACACTGAAGCTTTCTTT. It is translated as CSASRAFLNTEAFF.

This chain connects TRBV4-1 to TRBJ2-6; D ambiguous. This CDR3 comprises 16 residues. V lost 2 bases and J lost 0, with 8 bases in between. CDR1 MGHRA and CDR2 YSYEKL come from the germline V gene. CDR3 region: CASSQSLNSGANVLTF. The CDR3 DNA follows: TGCGCCAGCAGCCAAAGCCTAAACTCTGGGGCCAACGTCCTGACTTTC.

This clonotype was seen many times. V and J are TRBV20-1 and TRBJ2-3; 9 positions match TRBD2. From germline, CDR1 is DFQATT and CDR2 SNEGSKA (reference sequence). The CDR3 loop spans 17 amino acids. With 3 bases clipped from V and 1 base from J, the junction kept 11 bases outside the gene matches. The CDR3 sequence: CSASPPFSGGRTDTQYF. The CDR3 DNA sequence: TGCAGTGCTAGTCCTCCTTTTAGCGGGGGCCGCACAGATACGCAGTATTTT.

This clonotype has ten or more counts. The chain couples TRBV28 to TRBJ2-5; no definite D call. V was shortened by 4 bases and J by 5 bases, with 5 bases between the two germline ends. There are 11 residues in the CDR3. CDR1 and CDR2 from the germline V gene are MDHEN and SYDVKM. The CDR3 reads CASSWVETQYF. The CDR3 DNA reads TGTGCCAGCAGTTGGGTGGAGACCCAGTACTTC.

The V and J genes are TRBV7-2 and TRBJ2-5, with TRBD2 matching over 8 bases. Germline CDR1 reads SGHTA; CDR2 reads FQGNSA. Trimming took 2 bases from V and 3 from J; bases not matched to a gene: 2. The CDR3 has 14 residues. The CDR3 here is CASSLWRGEETQYF. The DNA for the CDR3 is TGTGCCAGCAGCTTATGGCGGGGGGAAGAGACCCAGTACTTC.

This clonotype was counted many times. V and J are TRBV7-3 and TRBJ2-3; 15 bases are shared with TRBD2. The CDR3 covers 17 residues. V lost 5 bases and J lost 2; bases outside the gene matches: 5. In germline, CDR1 is SGHTA, CDR2 FQGTGA. The CDR3 coding sequence is TGTGCCAGCAGCCAAGGGACTAGCGGGGGGTACACAGATACGCAGTATTTT. Amino acids: CASSQGTSGGYTDTQYF. Complete variable domain (other parts from reference TRBV7-3 and TRBJ2-3): GAGVSQTPSNKVTEKGKYVELRCDPISGHTALYWYRQSLGQGPEFLIYFQGTGAADDSGLPNDRFFAVRPEGSVSTLKIQRTERGDSAVYLCASSQGTSGGYTDTQYFGPGTRLTVL.

This clonotype was found many times. The chain uses TRBV10-1 and TRBJ2-1, with TRBD2 as a possible D gene (5 bases). The ends were cut back, 5 bases at V and 6 bases at J, with 14 bases in the middle. The CDR3 covers 14 residues. Germline-derived CDR1 and CDR2 are WNHNN and SYGVQD (reference sequence). The CDR3: CASSPADGLNEQFF. Written as DNA, the CDR3 is TGCGCCAGCAGTCCGGCAGACGGACTCAATGAGCAGTTCTTC.

This clonotype was seen repeatedly, ten times or more. V is TRBV2 and J is TRBJ2-4, with TRBD1 as a possible D gene (5 bases). The CDR3 totals 15 residues. Per the germline V gene, CDR1 is SNHLY and CDR2 is FYNNEI. Trimming took 1 base from V and 0 from J, leaving 7 bases between them. The CDR3: CASSEGGLAKNIQYF. Written as DNA, the CDR3 is TGTGCCAGCAGTGAAGGGGGCCTAGCCAAAAACATTCAGTACTTC.

This clonotype was found many times. The J gene is TRBJ1-4, the V gene TRBV25-1; D not resolved. V shed 2 bases and J shed 5 bases, with 6 bases lying between them. The CDR3 totals 13 residues. CDR1 MGHDK and CDR2 SYGVNS come from the germline V gene. In DNA, the CDR3 is TGTGCCAGCAGTGAACATGGGAATGAAAAACTGTTTTTT. The encoded protein is CASSEHGNEKLFF. Looking up the rest from reference TRBV25-1 and TRBJ1-4 gives the full variable domain: EADIYQTPRYLVIGTGKKITLECSQTMGHDKMYWYQQDPGMELHLIHYSYGVNSTEKGDLSSESTVSRIRTEHFPLTLESARPSHTSQYLCASSEHGNEKLFFGSGTQLSVL.

This clonotype was observed at least ten times. The gene calls are TRBV4-3 and TRBJ2-4, with 7 bases fitting TRBD2. CDR1 and CDR2 (germline): LGHNA, YSLEER. The V gene end was trimmed by 4 bases and the J gene end by 6 bases; junction bases not matched to a gene: 6. The CDR3 consists of 14 residues. CDR3 sequence reads: CASSPSSGLNIQYF. CDR3 sequence (DNA): TGCGCCAGCAGCCCTTCTAGCGGTCTAAACATTCAGTACTTC.

There are many counts of this clonotype. The J gene is TRBJ1-1, the V gene TRBV10-2; 8 nucleotides agree with TRBD1. CDR1 WSHSY and CDR2 SAAADI come from the germline V gene. The CDR3 runs to 13 residues. Trimming removed 6 bases from V and 4 bases from J; junction bases left unmatched: 4. The CDR3, as DNA: TGCGCCAGCAGGGACAGGGTCGGCACTGAAGCTTTCTTT. Its protein product is CASRDRVGTEAFF.